The 10 T cell receptor beta chains below all came from one sample that was sequenced in a study of blood T cell repertoires in COVID-19. Data came from immunoSEQ multiplex PCR; TCRdb stores just in-frame clones and leaves some out. The sample gives 300,000 or so clones, over 80% of which show up once; 3.7% is in the top ten. Sequencing was done on a sample of peripheral blood. The receptors shown here come from a woman aged 40-49 years with acute or convalescent COVID-19.

J is TRBJ1-1 and V is TRBV12-3 or TRBV12-4; no clear D. The CDR3 spans 12 residues. The V end was cut by 3 bases, the J end by 2 bases, with 4 bases between. The CDR3 region has the DNA TGTGCCAGCAGTTTTCTCAACACTGAAGCTTTCTTT. This gives the protein CASSFLNTEAFF.

The gene calls are TRBV7-8 and TRBJ2-7; 7 positions agree with TRBD2. This CDR3 is 14 amino acids long. Germline trimming cut 3 bases from V and 5 bases from J; bases unmatched to any gene: 7. Per the germline V gene, CDR1 is SGHVS and CDR2 is FQNEAQ. CDR3 amino acids: CASSFGEGANEQYV. CDR3 DNA sequence: TGTGCCAGCAGCTTTGGGGAGGGCGCCAACGAGCAGTACGTC.

The V and J genes are TRBV7-2 and TRBJ2-5; 14 nucleotides align to TRBD2. The junction had 4 bases not matched to a gene; V was cut back by 5 bases and J by 5 bases. The CDR3 covers 15 residues. Germline V gene data show CDR1 as SGHTA and CDR2 as FQGNSA. CDR3 sequence (DNA): TGTGCCAGCAGCCAGACTAGCGGGGGGGCTGAGACCCAGTACTTC. This sequence encodes CASSQTSGGAETQYF. The full variable domain, rest sourced from reference TRBV7-2 and TRBJ2-5, is GAGVSQSPSNKVTEKGKDVELRCDPISGHTALYWYRQSLGQGLEFLIYFQGNSAPDKSGLPSDRFSAERTGGSVSTLTIQRTQQEDSAVYLCASSQTSGGAETQYFGPGTRLLVL.

This clone was seen only once. The gene calls are TRBV2 and TRBJ2-3; perhaps TRBD2 as D (6 bases). The CDR3 is 16 amino acids. Trimming took 9 bases from V and 2 from J, leaving 21 bases between them. Germline lookup yields CDR1 SNHLY and CDR2 FYNNEI. The DNA for the CDR3 is TGTGCCAGTACTAGCCGTCAGGGAGCGTTCACAGATACGCAGTATTTT. Its translation is CASTSRQGAFTDTQYF.

This clone was seen a single time. The V call is TRBV6-4, the J call TRBJ2-3, with 10 bases matching TRBD2. From germline, CDR1 is MRHNA and CDR2 SNTAGT. Trimming took 0 bases from V and 4 from J; bases not matched to a gene: 7. This CDR3 is built from 17 residues. CDR3 loop: CASSDSHRLAGPDTQYF. The CDR3 DNA reads as TGTGCCAGCAGTGACTCTCACCGACTAGCGGGTCCAGATACGCAGTATTTT.

The chain is built from TRBV21-1 and TRBJ1-4. TRBV21-1 corresponds to a pseudogene. This CDR3 is 19 amino acids long. In DNA, the CDR3 is TGTGCCAGCAGCAAAGGGCCCCCAGCGATTTATGCAACTAATGAAAAACTGTTTTTT. Translating it yields CASSKGPPAIYATNEKLFF.

The rearrangement links TRBV10-3 to TRBJ2-1, with TRBD1 as a possible D gene (5 bases). Germline assignment: CDR1 ENHRY and CDR2 SYGVKD. This CDR3 spans 14 amino acids. Trimming stripped 10 bases from V and 1 base from J, with 14 bases between. CDR3 DNA sequence: TGTGCCACCCTTGACAGTTCTTCCTACAATGAGCAGTTCTTC. It specifies CATLDSSSYNEQFF.

This sequence joins TRBV30 and TRBJ1-1; a weak D match, TRBD1 (5 bases). The V gene's germline CDR1 is GTSNPN and CDR2 SVGIG (reference sequence). This CDR3 comprises 13 residues. V was trimmed by 0 bases and J by 5 bases, leaving 10 bases between them. The CDR3 protein is CAWSVPRVTEAFF. CDR3 sequence (DNA): TGTGCCTGGAGTGTACCCAGGGTAACTGAAGCTTTCTTT.

J is TRBJ1-2 and V is TRBV29-1; TRBD1 is a possible D gene (6 bases). The CDR3 runs 16 residues. V was shortened by 0 bases and J by 0 bases, with 14 bases between the two germline ends. CDR1 SQVTM and CDR2 ANQGSEA come from the germline V gene. The CDR3 nucleotides read TGCAGCGTTGAAGATCCATGGGGGGGGCCTAACTATGGCTACACCTTC. This translates into CSVEDPWGGPNYGYTF.

This chain joins TRBV11-2 and TRBJ2-2; TRBD1 is a possible D gene (6 bases). Trimming cost V 4 bases and J 10 bases, with 19 bases left between them. The CDR3 is 15 residues long. The V gene's germline CDR1 is SGHAT and CDR2 FQNNGV. This chain's CDR3 is CASSSPDSPKEELFF. CDR3 sequence (DNA): TGTGCCAGCAGCTCGCCGGACAGCCCAAAGGAGGAGCTGTTTTTT.